These 16 T cell receptor beta chains came from one sample sequenced in a study of cytomegalovirus exposure and HLA in healthy donors. 13 Jbeta primers and 60 Vbeta primers were used for the PCR. Sequenced by immunoSEQ multiplex PCR; TCRdb stores in-frame clones only, minus some. The sample shows 95,000 to 150,000 clones, 81% of them seen only once. The sample taken for sequencing was PBMCs. The source of these receptors is a woman aged 40 to 50 in good health and CMV-seronegative.

The rearrangement joins TRBV7-3 to TRBJ1-2; no clear D. V was shortened by 2 bases and J by 6 bases, with 13 bases between the two germline ends. Germline CDR1 and CDR2: SGHTA and FQGTGA. CDR3 size: 14 residues. In DNA, the CDR3 is TGTGCCAGCAGCTTAGGCGGAGGCTACAATGGCTACACCTTC. Protein: CASSLGGGYNGYTF.

The chain employs TRBV6-1 and TRBJ2-1; 10 bases map to TRBD1. CDR3 length: 15 residues. V was pared by 4 bases and J by 4 bases, with 4 bases of the junction left unmatched. From germline, CDR1 is MNHNS and CDR2 SASEGT. Written as DNA, the CDR3 is TGTGCCAGCAGTGGGACAGGGGGGAAATACAATGAGCAGTTCTTC. This encodes CASSGTGGKYNEQFF.

This sequence joins TRBV9 and TRBJ2-5; TRBD2 aligns across 8 bases. The V segment lost 6 bases and the J segment 5 bases; nucleotides outside the gene matches: 12. The CDR3 has 15 residues. CDR1 is SGDLS and CDR2 is YYNGEE in the germline V gene. The CDR3 nucleotides are TGTGCCAGCAACCCAACCGGGACTAGTGTCGAGACCCAGTACTTC. It specifies CASNPTGTSVETQYF.

The CDR3 coding sequence is TGTGCCAGCAGTGCGGCCCCATTCGGGAGAACCGGGGAGCTGTTTTTT. Translation gives CASSAAPFGRTGELFF. This sequence joins TRBV2 and TRBJ2-2; a possible D gene is TRBD2 (6 bases). Deletions cut 4 bases from V and 5 bases from J, with 17 bases between. The CDR3 is 16 amino acids. The germline V gene has CDR1 SNHLY and CDR2 FYNNEI.

This chain connects TRBV28 to TRBJ1-1, with 11 bases identical to TRBD1. The junction had 20 bases not matched to a gene; V was cut back by 2 bases and J by 0 bases. CDR1 and CDR2 (germline): MDHEN, SYDVKM. CDR3 length: 22 amino acids. As DNA, the CDR3 is TGTGCCAGCAGTTTAATCGTTATTTGGGACAGGGGGTTAACGGGGATGAACACTGAAGCTTTCTTT. This gives the protein CASSLIVIWDRGLTGMNTEAFF.

This clone was recorded a few times. This sequence joins TRBV6-1 and TRBJ1-1; no firm D call. This CDR3 region has 13 residues. Trimming removed 1 base from V and 9 bases from J, with 12 bases in between. Germline CDR1 MNHNS, CDR2 SASEGT. The CDR3 DNA follows: TGTGCCAGCAGTGAAGGGAGGGTTAGTAAAGCTTTCTTT. Translating it yields CASSEGRVSKAFF.

The chain uses TRBV5-8 and TRBJ1-5; 7 bases line up with TRBD1. The V and J ends lost 5 bases and 2 bases, in that order; junction bases with no gene match: 7. The germline CDR1 and CDR2 sequences are SGHTS and YDEGEE. The CDR3 extends over 15 amino acids. CDR3 bases: TGTGCCAGCAGGCCGGACAGGTCTGGCAATCAGCCCCAGCATTTT. Translated, it gives CASRPDRSGNQPQHF.

The chain employs TRBV6-1 and TRBJ1-1; D is ambiguous. V was shortened by 2 bases and J by 1 base, with 11 bases between the two germline ends. Germline values: CDR1 MNHNS, CDR2 SASEGT. The CDR3 consists of 15 residues. The CDR3 DNA follows: TGTGCCAGCAGTGAATTCGGGAGCGGGAACACTGAAGCTTTCTTT. This translates into CASSEFGSGNTEAFF.

V gene TRBV18 combines with J gene TRBJ1-1; 8 bases align to TRBD1. Unmatched junction bases numbered 5, after V lost 2 bases and J lost 0 bases. CDR1 and CDR2 from the germline V gene are KGHSH and LQKENI. This CDR3 has 16 residues. The DNA of the CDR3 is TGTGCCAGCTCACCATTCACAGGGGGGTTGAACACTGAAGCTTTCTTT. Its protein is CASSPFTGGLNTEAFF.

The chain employs TRBV28 and TRBJ2-7; 8 nucleotides line up with TRBD2. V lost 6 bases and J lost 0; bases outside the gene matches: 7. The CDR3 runs to 15 residues. Germline V gives CDR1 MDHEN, CDR2 SYDVKM. CDR3 amino acids: CASSSSGKDSYEQYF. CDR3 DNA sequence: TGTGCCAGCAGCAGTAGCGGGAAGGACTCCTACGAGCAGTACTTC.

V is TRBV7-9 and J is TRBJ1-2, with 7 bases lining up with TRBD1. CDR1 and CDR2 from the germline V gene are SEHNR and FQNEAQ (reference sequence). V shed 5 bases and J 5 bases; nucleotides not matched to a gene: 8. This CDR3 comprises 14 residues. The CDR3: CASSARQGPYGYTF. As DNA, the CDR3 is TGTGCCAGCAGCGCCCGACAGGGTCCGTATGGCTACACCTTC.

The chain couples TRBV7-8 to TRBJ2-7; unclear D gene. The germline V gene has CDR1 SGHVS and CDR2 FQNEAQ. The V end lost 4 bases, the J end lost 2 bases, and 6 bases lay between the germline ends. The CDR3 runs 12 residues. The CDR3 sequence is CASSSPAYEQYF. CDR3 DNA: TGTGCCAGCAGCTCCCCGGCCTACGAGCAGTACTTC.

This chain uses TRBV18 with TRBJ2-7, with D unresolved. V gave up 1 base and J gave up 9 bases, with 10 bases separating them. The CDR3 spans 12 residues. Germline values: CDR1 KGHSH, CDR2 LQKENI. In nucleotides, the CDR3 is TGTGCCAGCTCACCACACACCGATACGCAGTACTTC. This translates into CASSPHTDTQYF.

The chain uses TRBV20-1 and TRBJ1-2; D call uncertain. CDR3 length: 11 amino acids. Germline assignment: CDR1 DFQATT and CDR2 SNEGSKA (reference sequence). V was shortened by 3 bases and J by 7 bases, with 9 bases between the two germline ends. CDR3 residues: CSASRGSGYTF. The CDR3, as DNA: TGCAGTGCTAGTAGAGGGTCTGGCTACACCTTC.

This clone occurred a few times. V and J are TRBV11-2 and TRBJ1-4; D gene uncertain. Trimming left V 5 bases short and J 5 bases short, with 12 bases between. Germline CDR1 SGHAT, CDR2 FQNNGV. This CDR3 comprises 14 residues. The CDR3 region is CASSPGKTNEKLFF. DNA of the CDR3: TGTGCCAGCAGCCCCGGTAAAACGAATGAAAAACTGTTTTTT. Supplemented by reference TRBV11-2 and TRBJ1-4, the full variable domain reads EAGVAQSPRYKIIEKRQSVAFWCNPISGHATLYWYQQILGQGPKLLIQFQNNGVVDDSQLPKDRFSAERLKGVDSTLKIQPAKLEDSAVYLCASSPGKTNEKLFFGSGTQLSVL.

The chain couples TRBV25-1 to TRBJ1-2, with TRBD1 matching 8 bases. Trimming at V came to 4 bases and at J to 2 bases, leaving 6 bases not matched to a gene. The CDR3 loop spans 15 amino acids. CDR1 and CDR2 from the germline V gene are MGHDK and SYGVNS. The CDR3 protein is CASSGWDRSNYGYTF. In DNA form, the CDR3 reads TGTGCCAGCAGTGGCTGGGACAGGAGCAACTATGGCTACACCTTC.